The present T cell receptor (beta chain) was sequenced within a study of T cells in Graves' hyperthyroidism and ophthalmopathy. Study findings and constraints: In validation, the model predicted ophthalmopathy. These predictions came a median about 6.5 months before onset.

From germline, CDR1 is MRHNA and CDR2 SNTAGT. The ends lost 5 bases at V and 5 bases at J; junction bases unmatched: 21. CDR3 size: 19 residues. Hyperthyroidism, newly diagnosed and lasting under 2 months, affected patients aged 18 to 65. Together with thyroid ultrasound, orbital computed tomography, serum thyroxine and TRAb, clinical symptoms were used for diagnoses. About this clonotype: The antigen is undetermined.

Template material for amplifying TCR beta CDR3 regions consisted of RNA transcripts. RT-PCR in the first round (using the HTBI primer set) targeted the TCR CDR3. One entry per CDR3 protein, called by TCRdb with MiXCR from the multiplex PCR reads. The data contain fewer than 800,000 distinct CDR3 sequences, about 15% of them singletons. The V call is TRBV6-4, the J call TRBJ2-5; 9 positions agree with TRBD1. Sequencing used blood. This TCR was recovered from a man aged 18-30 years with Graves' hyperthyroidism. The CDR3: CASSYEHPTGGFSRETQYF. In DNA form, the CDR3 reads TGTGCCAGCAGTTACGAACACCCGACAGGGGGTTTTTCTAGGGAGACCCAGTACTTC.